This TCR beta chain was identified in a study of human T cells and chemical hapten exposure. This clonotype was seen only a few times. This sample's time point: patch test 1, 2 weeks after DPC sensitization. Treatment given: therapeutic diphenylcyclopropenone sensitization with weekly scalp DPC. The CDR3 loop spans 15 amino acids. V was trimmed by 0 bases and J by 5 bases, leaving 13 bases between them. CDR1 and CDR2 (germline): SGHTA, FQGNSA. MiXCR was run by TCRdb on the RACE reads, yielding one entry per CDR3 protein. The repertoire has about 380,000 distinct CDR3 sequences, nearly 5% of them found once; the top ten carry approximately 2.1%.

The sample in question was whole blood, obtained in connection with sensitization to the hapten diphenylcyclopropenone (DPC). This chain connects TRBV7-2 to TRBJ1-1; TRBD1 might be the D (5 bases). This clonotype was obtained from a woman aged 45-65 years with alopecia areata. Some clones in this sample may be carry-over from other donors' samples. The DNA of the CDR3 is TGTGCCAGCAGCTTAGCGCAGGGTACATGGACTGAAGCTTTCTTT. This encodes CASSLAQGTWTEAFF.